The 27 T cell receptor beta chains below were found in one sample sequenced in a study of T-cell memory formation after mild COVID-19. A single record per CDR3 protein comes from TCRdb applying MiXCR to the 5' RACE reads. This table holds a few hundred thousand distinct CDR3 sequences, approximately 22% found once. Specimen: PBMCs or a T cell subset sorted from them (not recorded which). The origin of the receptors is a man aged 18 to 30 who had mild COVID-19 (a few samples of this study predate the infection). Cell type and time point are not known.

The V gene is TRBV7-3, the J gene TRBJ1-2; D not resolved. The V and J ends lost 5 bases and 4 bases respectively, with 8 bases between them. CDR3 size: 12 residues. Germline lookup yields CDR1 SGHTA and CDR2 FQGTGA. The DNA for the CDR3 is TGTGCCAGCAGCAGATCTGGCTATGGCTACACCTTC. As protein: CASSRSGYGYTF. The full variable domain, in which reference TRBV7-3 and TRBJ1-2 provide the parts outside the CDR3, is GAGVSQTPSNKVTEKGKYVELRCDPISGHTALYWYRQSLGQGPEFLIYFQGTGAADDSGLPNDRFFAVRPEGSVSTLKIQRTERGDSAVYLCASSRSGYGYTFGSGTRLTVV.

The genes are TRBV27 and TRBJ2-1; D perhaps matches TRBD2 (6 bases). Germline V gene sequence: CDR1 MNHEY, CDR2 SMNVEV (reference sequence). Between the trimmed V and J ends, which lost 5 bases and 4 bases, there was a span of 21 bases. The CDR3 length is 17 residues. CDR3: CASSPTTGKRGYNEQFF. CDR3 nucleotide sequence: TGTGCCAGCAGTCCGACCACAGGCAAACGGGGGTACAATGAGCAGTTCTTC.

DNA for the CDR3: TGTGCCAGCAGCTTGCGGGACTTATACCATAACTATGGCTACACCTTC. It codes for CASSLRDLYHNYGYTF. V and J are TRBV5-6 and TRBJ1-2; D might be TRBD1 (5 bases). CDR1 and CDR2 from the germline V gene are SGHDT and YYEEEE. V was pared by 1 base and J by 1 base, with 14 bases between. The CDR3 is 16 residues long. Based on the CDR3 plus reference TRBV5-6 and TRBJ1-2, the full variable domain is DAGVTQSPTHLIKTRGQQVTLRCSPKSGHDTVSWYQQALGQGPQFIFQYYEEEERQRGNFPDRFSGHQFPNYSSELNVNALLLGDSALYLCASSLRDLYHNYGYTFGSGTRLTVV.

The rearrangement links TRBV7-9 to TRBJ2-2, with D tentatively TRBD2 (5 bases). CDR3 length: 13 residues. From germline, CDR1 is SEHNR and CDR2 FQNEAQ (reference sequence). The V gene lost 6 bases and the J gene lost 5 bases, with 10 bases spanning the gap. CDR3 sequence reads: CASSLTTTGELFF. The CDR3, as DNA: TGTGCCAGCAGTTTGACTACGACCGGGGAGCTGTTTTTT. The full variable domain, rest sourced from reference TRBV7-9 and TRBJ2-2, is DTGVSQNPRHKITKRGQNVTFRCDPISEHNRLYWYRQTLGQGPEFLTYFQNEAQLEKSRLLSDRFSAERPKGSFSTLEIQRTEQGDSAMYLCASSLTTTGELFFGEGSRLTVL.

This clonotype was counted only a few times. V and J are TRBV7-8 and TRBJ2-2; no clear D. Trimming took off 3 bases at V and 7 bases at J, with 18 bases between the two ends. The CDR3 has 16 residues. The germline V gene has CDR1 SGHVS and CDR2 FQNEAQ. The CDR3 DNA sequence: TGTGCCAGCAGCTTCCGGGTCAGCCGGCTCTACGGGGAGCTGTTTTTT. This encodes CASSFRVSRLYGELFF.

This clonotype was counted only a few times. The chain carries TRBV25-1 and TRBJ2-1; no clear D gene. Trimming removed 4 bases from V and 7 bases from J, with 11 bases in between. The CDR3 length is 13 residues. Germline V gene data show CDR1 as MGHDK and CDR2 as SYGVNS. The CDR3 loop is CASSVHPKNEQFF. CDR3 in DNA: TGTGCCAGCAGTGTCCACCCCAAGAATGAGCAGTTCTTC. Drawing the rest from reference TRBV25-1 and TRBJ2-1, the complete variable domain is EADIYQTPRYLVIGTGKKITLECSQTMGHDKMYWYQQDPGMELHLIHYSYGVNSTEKGDLSSESTVSRIRTEHFPLTLESARPSHTSQYLCASSVHPKNEQFFGPGTRLTVL.

The V gene is TRBV7-2, the J gene TRBJ2-5, with D maybe TRBD1 (5 bases). The CDR3 length is 14 residues. From germline, CDR1 is SGHTA and CDR2 FQGNSA. Trimming left V 2 bases short and J 7 bases short, with 14 bases between. The CDR3 here is CASSLWGQERTQYF. The CDR3 bases are TGTGCCAGCAGCTTATGGGGCCAGGAAAGGACCCAGTACTTC. The variable domain in full, completed from reference TRBV7-2 and TRBJ2-5, reads GAGVSQSPSNKVTEKGKDVELRCDPISGHTALYWYRQSLGQGLEFLIYFQGNSAPDKSGLPSDRFSAERTGGSVSTLTIQRTQQEDSAVYLCASSLWGQERTQYFGPGTRLLVL.

This clonotype was counted only a few times. The rearrangement links TRBV20-1 to TRBJ1-1, with D tentatively TRBD1 (5 bases). Germline CDR1 reads DFQATT; CDR2 reads SNEGSKA (reference sequence). V was trimmed by 2 bases and J by 0 bases, leaving 13 bases between them. This CDR3 is built from 15 residues. The CDR3 is CSARRQPLMNTEAFF. CDR3 coding DNA: TGCAGTGCTAGAAGACAGCCTCTCATGAACACTGAAGCTTTCTTT.

The gene calls are TRBV10-2 and TRBJ1-6; D might be TRBD1 (5 bases). The CDR3 spans 13 residues. V was trimmed by 4 bases and J by 13 bases, leaving 14 bases between them. CDR1 and CDR2 from the germline V gene are WSHSY and SAAADI. The CDR3 loop reads CASSALPGGPLHF. In DNA, the CDR3 is TGCGCCAGCAGTGCCCTCCCGGGGGGGCCCCTCCACTTT.

The chain recombines TRBV5-1 with TRBJ2-3; TRBD2 might be the D (5 bases). Germline assignment: CDR1 SGHRS and CDR2 YFSETQ. The CDR3 covers 13 residues. V was pared by 3 bases and J by 0 bases, with 5 bases between. CDR3 DNA sequence: TGCGCCAGCAGCTGGGAGAGCACAGATACGCAGTATTTT. It yields the protein CASSWESTDTQYF.

This clonotype was picked up a small number of times. The chain employs TRBV5-5 and TRBJ2-3; maybe TRBD2 (5 bases). The CDR3 is 12 amino acids. The germline V gene encodes CDR1 SGHKS and CDR2 YYEKEE (reference sequence). Trimming cost V 5 bases and J 6 bases, with 10 bases left between them. CDR3 DNA: TGTGCCAGCAGGCCTAGCTCGGATACGCAGTATTTT. It encodes CASRPSSDTQYF.

This chain links TRBV12-3 or TRBV12-4 with TRBJ1-1; D remains unclear. The length of the CDR3 is 12 residues. The V end lost 5 bases, the J end lost 1 base, and 5 bases lay between the germline ends. CDR3 bases: TGTGCCAGCAGTGTGGGGAACACTGAAGCTTTCTTT. Its translation is CASSVGNTEAFF.

The V call is TRBV5-1, the J call TRBJ2-5; TRBD1 agrees at 8 bases. The V segment lost 2 bases and the J segment 4 bases; nucleotides outside the gene matches: 7. CDR1 and CDR2 (germline): SGHRS, YFSETQ. The CDR3 is 15 amino acids. CDR3 DNA: TGCGCCAGCAGCTTCACCACAGGGGGAGGAGAGACCCAGTACTTC. Protein product: CASSFTTGGGETQYF.

This chain's CDR3 is CASSQASGGSNQPQHF. Written as DNA, the CDR3 is TGTGCCAGCAGCCAAGCCTCGGGGGGCTCCAATCAGCCCCAGCATTTT. The chain couples TRBV3-1 to TRBJ1-5; possibly TRBD1 for D (6 bases). Per germline, CDR1 LGHDT and CDR2 YNNKEL (reference sequence). The CDR3 consists of 16 residues. V dropped 1 base and J dropped 3 bases, with 13 bases sitting between them.

This clonotype was recorded a few times. This chain links TRBV7-2 with TRBJ1-2, with a weak D call TRBD1 (5 bases). CDR1 is SGHTA and CDR2 is FQGNSA in the germline V gene. Trimming took 5 bases from V and 6 from J, leaving 22 bases between them. The CDR3 is made up of 16 amino acids. This CDR3 is CASSQTNPPLGDGYTF. The CDR3 nucleotides read TGTGCCAGCAGCCAAACCAACCCCCCCTTGGGGGATGGCTACACCTTC.

J is TRBJ1-2 and V is TRBV6-5; D is possibly TRBD1 (5 bases). V was pared by 10 bases and J by 4 bases, with 19 bases between. The CDR3 sequence is 14 residues long. CDR1 MNHEY and CDR2 SVGAGI come from the germline V gene. In nucleotides, the CDR3 is TGTGCCACCCAGGGTCCTCCTAGGGGCTATGGCTACACCTTC. This sequence encodes CATQGPPRGYGYTF.

This clonotype was counted a few times. The chain couples TRBV11-2 to TRBJ2-1, with 8 bases identical to TRBD1. V was pared by 5 bases and J by 4 bases, with 10 bases of the junction left unmatched. Germline loops: CDR1 SGHAT, CDR2 FQNNGV. The CDR3 consists of 16 residues. CDR3 in DNA: TGTGCCAGCAGCCCAACTCGGGACAGGCGATACAATGAGCAGTTCTTC. Protein: CASSPTRDRRYNEQFF. Filled out from reference TRBV11-2 and TRBJ2-1, the complete variable domain reads EAGVAQSPRYKIIEKRQSVAFWCNPISGHATLYWYQQILGQGPKLLIQFQNNGVVDDSQLPKDRFSAERLKGVDSTLKIQPAKLEDSAVYLCASSPTRDRRYNEQFFGPGTRLTVL.

This clonotype was seen ten or more times. This chain uses TRBV6-5 with TRBJ1-4, with a possible D match to TRBD1 (6 bases). The CDR3 has 15 amino acids. Germline V gene lookup returns CDR1 MNHEY and CDR2 SVGAGI. Trimming shortened V by 2 bases and J by 4 bases, and 11 bases separated the two germline ends. CDR3 in amino acids: CASSYQQGGNEKLFF. For the CDR3, the DNA is TGTGCCAGCAGTTACCAACAGGGCGGTAATGAAAAACTGTTTTTT.

The chain joins TRBV7-9 to TRBJ1-1; D is uncertain. CDR1 is SEHNR and CDR2 is FQNEAQ in the germline V gene (reference sequence). There are 14 residues in the CDR3. V lost 10 bases, J lost 0 bases, and 15 bases lay in between. Here the CDR3 DNA reads TGTGCCACAATTAAAACAGCTATGAACACTGAAGCTTTCTTT. This encodes CATIKTAMNTEAFF.

This clonotype has more than one count but fewer than ten. The chain combines TRBV4-3 with TRBJ2-3, with D perhaps given as TRBD1 or TRBD2 (5 bases each). Trimming removed 3 bases at V and 4 bases at J, with 20 bases between. The germline V gene has CDR1 LGHNA and CDR2 YSLEER. The CDR3 sequence is 17 residues long. CDR3 nucleotides: TGCGCCAGCAGCCAGGGGACGCTCAAGGTTGCCGCAGATACGCAGTATTTT. Its translation: CASSQGTLKVAADTQYF.

This clonotype came up a few times. The chain carries TRBV20-1 and TRBJ1-5; weak D call: TRBD1 (5 bases). V was clipped by 5 bases and J by 3 bases, with 17 bases between them. Looked up from germline, CDR1 is DFQATT and CDR2 is SNEGSKA (reference sequence). CDR3 length: 15 residues. The CDR3 nucleotides read TGCAGTGCTGGGGGGGGTTGGCAAGACAATCAGCCCCAGCATTTT. Its translation: CSAGGGWQDNQPQHF.

The gene calls are TRBV28 and TRBJ2-3; the match to TRBD2 covers 10 bases. The CDR3 sequence is 15 residues long. Germline lookup yields CDR1 MDHEN and CDR2 SYDVKM. The trim removed 0 bases at V and 7 bases at J, leaving 4 bases unmatched. CDR3 sequence (DNA): TGTGCCAGCAGTTTATGGGCTAGCGGGGGCTATACGCAGTATTTT. It codes for CASSLWASGGYTQYF. The variable domain in full, with the rest retrieved from reference TRBV28 and TRBJ2-3, is DVKVTQSSRYLVKRTGEKVFLECVQDMDHENMFWYRQDPGLGLRLIYFSYDVKMKEKGDIPEGYSVSREKKERFSLILESASTNQTSMYLCASSLWASGGYTQYFGPGTRLTVL.

This clonotype was picked up a small number of times. The chain couples TRBV12-3 or TRBV12-4 to TRBJ1-3; no clear D gene. The CDR3 is made up of 13 amino acids. The V and J ends lost 2 bases and 4 bases respectively, with 6 bases between them. The CDR3 spells CASSLLGGNTIYF. CDR3 nucleotide sequence: TGTGCCAGCAGTTTACTAGGGGGAAACACCATATATTTT.

This clonotype was recorded a few times. The chain links TRBV7-9 to TRBJ2-5; possible D gene TRBD1, 5 bases. V was trimmed by 5 bases and J by 5 bases, leaving 15 bases between them. Germline CDR1 reads SEHNR; CDR2 reads FQNEAQ (reference sequence). This CDR3 has 14 amino acids. The CDR3 nucleotides are TGTGCCAGCAGCCCCCCGTCAGGGCGCGAGACCCAGTACTTC. Amino acids: CASSPPSGRETQYF. The full variable domain, rest sourced from reference TRBV7-9 and TRBJ2-5, is DTGVSQNPRHKITKRGQNVTFRCDPISEHNRLYWYRQTLGQGPEFLTYFQNEAQLEKSRLLSDRFSAERPKGSFSTLEIQRTEQGDSAMYLCASSPPSGRETQYFGPGTRLLVL.

This clonotype has more than one count but fewer than ten. The chain is built from TRBV7-2 and TRBJ2-5; D unresolved. The germline V gene has CDR1 SGHTA and CDR2 FQGNSA. V was pared by 5 bases and J by 4 bases, with 14 bases between. This CDR3 contains 14 residues. Here the CDR3 DNA reads TGTGCCAGCAGCCGAGAGTCGTTCTCAGAGACCCAGTACTTC. Translation gives CASSRESFSETQYF.

The rearrangement joins TRBV7-2 to TRBJ1-2, with 9 bases fitting TRBD1. This CDR3 has 16 amino acids. The V gene's germline CDR1 is SGHTA and CDR2 FQGNSA. V gave up 5 bases and J gave up 4 bases; unmatched junction bases: 11. CDR3 loop: CASSLITGGVGYGYTF. CDR3 in DNA: TGTGCCAGCAGCCTGATCACAGGGGGCGTTGGCTATGGCTACACCTTC.

This chain links TRBV20-1 with TRBJ2-1; 9 bases agree with TRBD2. Germline CDR1 and CDR2: DFQATT and SNEGSKA (reference sequence). The CDR3 totals 20 residues. V shed 1 base and J 2 bases; nucleotides not matched to a gene: 18. CDR3 in DNA: TGCAGTGCTAGAGGGGTAAGCGGGGGGACCGTCACCTTGACCTACAATGAGCAGTTCTTC. This sequence encodes CSARGVSGGTVTLTYNEQFF.